Presented here are 12 T cell receptor beta chains from one specimen sequenced in a study of T-cell memory formation after mild COVID-19. TCRdb passed the 5' RACE reads through MiXCR, listing each CDR3 protein once. The table has around 140,000 distinct CDR3 sequences, about 23% seen once. Sequenced material: PBMCs or a T cell subset sorted from them (not recorded which). The receptors here all came from an adult woman who had mild COVID-19 (a few samples of this study predate the infection). Cell type and time point are not known.

V gene TRBV7-3 combines with J gene TRBJ2-5, with D possibly called TRBD1 or TRBD2 (6 bases each). Between the trimmed V and J ends, which lost 1 base and 5 bases, there was a span of 14 bases. The CDR3 is 15 residues long. Germline V lookup: CDR1 SGHTA, CDR2 FQGTGA. CDR3 sequence (DNA): TGTGCCAGCAGCTTAATACGGGGGCCTCGGGAGACCCAGTACTTC. As protein: CASSLIRGPRETQYF. The full variable domain, rest sourced from reference TRBV7-3 and TRBJ2-5, is GAGVSQTPSNKVTEKGKYVELRCDPISGHTALYWYRQSLGQGPEFLIYFQGTGAADDSGLPNDRFFAVRPEGSVSTLKIQRTERGDSAVYLCASSLIRGPRETQYFGPGTRLLVL.

This chain links TRBV6-5 with TRBJ2-3; 8 bases fit TRBD2. V lost 0 bases and J lost 4; bases outside the gene matches: 3. This CDR3 is 15 amino acids long. In germline, CDR1 is MNHEY, CDR2 SVGAGI. CDR3 in amino acids: CASSYSDSGADTQYF. CDR3 in DNA: TGTGCCAGCAGTTACTCGGATAGCGGGGCAGATACGCAGTATTTT.

This clonotype turned up a few times. This chain links TRBV9 with TRBJ2-7; 9 positions agree with TRBD2. Germline CDR1 reads SGDLS; CDR2 reads YYNGEE. This CDR3 comprises 16 residues. The junction had 14 bases not matched to a gene; V was cut back by 7 bases and J by 3 bases. CDR3: CASSTTAASGVYEQYF. CDR3 bases: TGTGCCAGCTCCACAACGGCAGCTAGCGGGGTCTACGAGCAGTACTTC.

This rearrangement joins TRBV29-1 to TRBJ2-7; 11 nucleotides agree with TRBD2. The V gene's germline CDR1 is SQVTM and CDR2 ANQGSEA. This CDR3 has 13 residues. Losses at the gene ends were 5 bases for V and 3 bases for J; bases not matched to a gene: 3. The CDR3 bases are TGCAGCGTTAGACTAGCGGGATACTACGAGCAGTACTTC. The encoded protein is CSVRLAGYYEQYF.

This clonotype has a count of ten or more. The chain uses TRBV24-1 and TRBJ2-7; possibly TRBD1 for D (5 bases). Trimming removed 6 bases from V and 0 bases from J, with 8 bases in between. The CDR3 extends over 13 amino acids. Looked up from germline, CDR1 is KGHDR and CDR2 is SFDVKD. Here the CDR3 reads CATSQDNSYEQYF. As DNA, the CDR3 is TGTGCCACCAGTCAGGACAACTCCTACGAGCAGTACTTC.

J is TRBJ1-5 and V is TRBV7-9; TRBD1 aligns across 10 bases. J gave up 6 bases and V 6 bases, and 5 bases lay outside the gene matches. Germline CDR1 and CDR2: SEHNR and FQNEAQ (reference sequence). This CDR3 is built from 14 residues. Written as DNA, the CDR3 is TGTGCCAGCAGTCCCGGGACAGGGGTTCAGCCCCAGCATTTT. This encodes CASSPGTGVQPQHF.

The rearrangement joins TRBV19 to TRBJ1-1; 8 bases match TRBD1. CDR3 length equals 16 residues. The germline V gene has CDR1 LNHDA and CDR2 SQIVND (reference sequence). V gave up 3 bases and J gave up 4 bases; unmatched junction bases: 10. CDR3: CASSIIRGRLSTEAFF. CDR3 nucleotide sequence: TGTGCCAGTAGTATCATCAGGGGGCGTCTGTCCACTGAAGCTTTCTTT.

This clonotype was detected only a few times. The chain uses TRBV29-1 and TRBJ1-2; D ambiguous. Trimming pared 6 bases from V and 4 bases from J, leaving 9 bases between. Germline V CDR1 and CDR2: SQVTM, ANQGSEA. There are 11 residues in the CDR3. The CDR3 spells CSVRSLYGYTF. The CDR3 coding sequence is TGCAGCGTCCGATCTCTCTATGGCTACACCTTC.

The chain uses TRBV12-3 or TRBV12-4 and TRBJ1-4, with D possibly being TRBD1 (5 bases). With 7 bases removed from V and 5 bases from J, the gap between germline ends came to 11 bases. The CDR3 spans 13 residues. The CDR3 region is CASTGTENEKLFF. CDR3 nucleotides: TGTGCCAGCACCGGGACGGAGAATGAAAAACTGTTTTTT.

This chain connects TRBV20-1 to TRBJ2-7, with D perhaps matching TRBD1 (6 bases). Germline CDR1 DFQATT, CDR2 SNEGSKA (reference sequence). This CDR3 has 11 amino acids. V was trimmed by 8 bases and J by 7 bases, leaving 15 bases between them. The CDR3 DNA sequence: TGCAGTAACGTCAGGGGTGGTGAGCAGTACTTC. As protein: CSNVRGGEQYF.

The chain is built from TRBV4-2 and TRBJ1-2; D not resolved. V was pared by 4 bases and J by 0 bases, with 15 bases between. CDR1 and CDR2 from the germline V gene are LGHNA and YNFKEQ. The CDR3 has 16 residues. DNA for the CDR3: TGTGCCAGCAGCCCCCGCCCACAGAGAGCTAACTATGGCTACACCTTC. Translated: CASSPRPQRANYGYTF.

The J gene is TRBJ2-1, the V gene TRBV27; D uncertain. The CDR3 covers 13 residues. The V and J ends lost 0 bases and 2 bases respectively, with 2 bases between them. Per the germline V gene, CDR1 is MNHEY and CDR2 is SMNVEV (reference sequence). CDR3 protein: CASSLSAYNEQFF. In nucleotides, the CDR3 is TGTGCCAGCAGTTTATCGGCCTACAATGAGCAGTTCTTC.